This T cell receptor (beta chain) was documented in a study of OX40 agonist ivuxolimab in advanced cancers. Method: immunoSEQ multiplex PCR; TCRdb's copy keeps in-frame clones and lacks some. The sample holds fewer than 30,000 clones; about 85% are singletons and the top ten take more than 25%. V lost 5 bases, J lost 2 bases, and 12 bases lay in between. CDR1 is MNHEY, CDR2 SVGAGI, per germline. This CDR3 has 14 amino acids. The sample was CD4+ or CD8+ T cells sorted from blood, taken in a trial of the OX40 agonist ivuxolimab. This sequence was found in an adult with an advanced solid tumor such as melanoma, head and neck, liver or kidney cancer. The J gene is TRBJ1-1, the V gene TRBV6-5; D is ambiguous. The CDR3 here is CASSPQGSNTEAFF. The DNA for the CDR3 is TGTGCCAGCAGTCCTCAAGGCTCTAACACTGAAGCTTTCTTT.